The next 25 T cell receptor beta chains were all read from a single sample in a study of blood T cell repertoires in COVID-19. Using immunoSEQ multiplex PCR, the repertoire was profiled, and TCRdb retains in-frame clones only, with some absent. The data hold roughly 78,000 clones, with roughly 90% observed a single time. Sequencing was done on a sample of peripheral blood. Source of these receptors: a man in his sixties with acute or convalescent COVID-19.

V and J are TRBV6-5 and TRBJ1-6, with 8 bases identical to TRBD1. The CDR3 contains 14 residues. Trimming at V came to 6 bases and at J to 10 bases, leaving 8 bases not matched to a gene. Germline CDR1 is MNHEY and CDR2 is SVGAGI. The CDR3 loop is CASSLDRVGSPLHF. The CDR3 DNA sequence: TGTGCCAGCAGCTTGGACAGGGTAGGGTCACCCCTCCACTTT.

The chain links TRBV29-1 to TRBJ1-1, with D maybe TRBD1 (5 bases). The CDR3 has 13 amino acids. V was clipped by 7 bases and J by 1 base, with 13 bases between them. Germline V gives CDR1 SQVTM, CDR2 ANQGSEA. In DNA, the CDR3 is TGCAGCGGCACTGGACAAGGGAACACTGAAGCTTTCTTT. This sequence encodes CSGTGQGNTEAFF.

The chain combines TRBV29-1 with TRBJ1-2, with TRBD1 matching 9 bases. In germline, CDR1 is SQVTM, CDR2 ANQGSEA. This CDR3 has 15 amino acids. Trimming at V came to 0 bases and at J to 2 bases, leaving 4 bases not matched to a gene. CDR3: CSVEEGQGTNYGYTF. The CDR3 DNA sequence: TGCAGCGTTGAAGAGGGACAGGGAACAAACTATGGCTACACCTTC.

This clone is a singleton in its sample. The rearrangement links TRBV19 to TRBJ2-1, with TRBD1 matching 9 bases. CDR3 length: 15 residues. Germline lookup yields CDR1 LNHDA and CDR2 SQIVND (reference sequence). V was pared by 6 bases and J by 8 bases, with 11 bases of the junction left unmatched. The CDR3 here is CASRNGQGPLDEQFF. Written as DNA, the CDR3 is TGTGCCAGTAGGAATGGACAGGGGCCCCTTGATGAGCAGTTCTTC.

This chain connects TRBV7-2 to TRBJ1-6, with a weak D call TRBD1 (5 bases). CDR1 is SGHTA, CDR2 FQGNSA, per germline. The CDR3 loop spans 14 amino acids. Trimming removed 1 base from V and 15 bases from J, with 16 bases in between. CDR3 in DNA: TGTGCCAGCAGCTTAGAGGCAGGGAAAAGGGGCCTCCACTTT. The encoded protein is CASSLEAGKRGLHF.

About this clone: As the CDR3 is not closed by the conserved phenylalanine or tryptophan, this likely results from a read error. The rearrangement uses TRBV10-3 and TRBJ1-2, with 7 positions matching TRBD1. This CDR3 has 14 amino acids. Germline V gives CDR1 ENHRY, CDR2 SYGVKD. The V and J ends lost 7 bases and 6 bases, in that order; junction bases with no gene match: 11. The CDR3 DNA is TGTGCCATCACCTCAGCAGGGGGTCGGGATGGCTACACCCTC. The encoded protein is CAITSAGGRDGYTL.

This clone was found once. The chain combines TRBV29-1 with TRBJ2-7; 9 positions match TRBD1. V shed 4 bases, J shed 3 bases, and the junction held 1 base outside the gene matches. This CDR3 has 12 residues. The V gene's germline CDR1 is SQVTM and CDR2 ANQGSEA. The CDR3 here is CSVGQGDYEQYF. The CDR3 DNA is TGCAGCGTTGGACAGGGGGACTACGAGCAGTACTTC.

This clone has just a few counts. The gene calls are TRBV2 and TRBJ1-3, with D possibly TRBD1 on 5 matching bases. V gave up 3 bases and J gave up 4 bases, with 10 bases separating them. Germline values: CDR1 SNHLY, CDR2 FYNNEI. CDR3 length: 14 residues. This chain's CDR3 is CASSEGRAGNTIYF. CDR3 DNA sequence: TGTGCCAGCAGTGAGGGCAGGGCGGGAAACACCATATATTTT.

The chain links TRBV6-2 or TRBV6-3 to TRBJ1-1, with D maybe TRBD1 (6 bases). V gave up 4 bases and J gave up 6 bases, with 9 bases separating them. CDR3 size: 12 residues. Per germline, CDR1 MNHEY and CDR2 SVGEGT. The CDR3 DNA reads TGTGCCAGCAGTTCCCGGACAGCTGAAGCTTTCTTT. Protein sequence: CASSSRTAEAFF.

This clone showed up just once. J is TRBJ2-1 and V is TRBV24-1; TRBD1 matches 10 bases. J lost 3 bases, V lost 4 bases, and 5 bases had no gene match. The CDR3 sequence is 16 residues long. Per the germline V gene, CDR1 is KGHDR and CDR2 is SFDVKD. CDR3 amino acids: CATSDAGTGVYNEQFF. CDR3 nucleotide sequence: TGTGCCACCAGTGACGCCGGGACAGGGGTCTACAATGAGCAGTTCTTC.

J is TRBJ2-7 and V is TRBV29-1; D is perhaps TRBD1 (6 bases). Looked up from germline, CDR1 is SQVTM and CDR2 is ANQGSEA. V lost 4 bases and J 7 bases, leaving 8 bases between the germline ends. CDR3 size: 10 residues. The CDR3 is CSVGGREQYF. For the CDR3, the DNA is TGCAGCGTTGGGGGGCGGGAGCAGTACTTC.

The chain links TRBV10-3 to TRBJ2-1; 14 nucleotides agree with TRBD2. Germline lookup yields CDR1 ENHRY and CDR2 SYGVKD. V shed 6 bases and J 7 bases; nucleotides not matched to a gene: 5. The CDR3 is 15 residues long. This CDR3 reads CAIRTGTSGGNEQFF. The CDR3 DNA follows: TGTGCCATCAGAACCGGGACTAGCGGGGGAAATGAGCAGTTCTTC.

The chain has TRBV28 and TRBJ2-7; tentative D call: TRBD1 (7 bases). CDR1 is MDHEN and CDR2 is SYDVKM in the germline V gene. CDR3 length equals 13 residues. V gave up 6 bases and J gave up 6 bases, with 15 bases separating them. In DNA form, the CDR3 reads TGTGCCAGCAGAGGGGGCGGGGATGTCGAGCAGTACTTC. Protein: CASRGGGDVEQYF.

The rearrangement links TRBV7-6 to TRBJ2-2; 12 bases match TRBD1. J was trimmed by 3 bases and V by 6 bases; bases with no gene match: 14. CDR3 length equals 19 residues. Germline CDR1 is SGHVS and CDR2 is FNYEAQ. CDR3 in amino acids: CASSYTGTGGAYHTGELFF. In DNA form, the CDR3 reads TGTGCCAGCAGTTACACCGGGACAGGGGGCGCATATCACACCGGGGAGCTGTTTTTT.

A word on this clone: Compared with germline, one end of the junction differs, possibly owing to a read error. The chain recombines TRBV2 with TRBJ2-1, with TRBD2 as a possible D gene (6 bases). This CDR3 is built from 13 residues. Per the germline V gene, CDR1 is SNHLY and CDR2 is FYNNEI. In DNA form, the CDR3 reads TGTGCCAGCAGAGAAGGGACGGGGGATGAGCAGTTCTTC. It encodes CASREGTGDEQFF.

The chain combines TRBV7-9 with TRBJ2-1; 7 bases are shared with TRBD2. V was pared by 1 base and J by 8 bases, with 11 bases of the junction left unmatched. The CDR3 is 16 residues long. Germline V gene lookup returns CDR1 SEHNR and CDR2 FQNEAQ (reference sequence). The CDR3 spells CASSLGPRGGSYEQFF. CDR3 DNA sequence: TGTGCCAGCAGCTTAGGGCCAAGGGGAGGGAGTTATGAGCAGTTCTTC. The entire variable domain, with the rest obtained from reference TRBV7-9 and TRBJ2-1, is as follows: DTGVSQNPRHKITKRGQNVTFRCDPISEHNRLYWYRQTLGQGPEFLTYFQNEAQLEKSRLLSDRFSAERPKGSFSTLEIQRTEQGDSAMYLCASSLGPRGGSYEQFFGPGTRLTVL.

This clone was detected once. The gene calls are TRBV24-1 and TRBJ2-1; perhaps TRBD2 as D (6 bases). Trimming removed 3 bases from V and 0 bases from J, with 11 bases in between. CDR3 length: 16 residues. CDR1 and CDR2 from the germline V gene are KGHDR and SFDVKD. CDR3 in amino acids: CATSDPSAPSYNEQFF. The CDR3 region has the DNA TGTGCCACCAGTGATCCTAGCGCCCCCTCCTACAATGAGCAGTTCTTC.

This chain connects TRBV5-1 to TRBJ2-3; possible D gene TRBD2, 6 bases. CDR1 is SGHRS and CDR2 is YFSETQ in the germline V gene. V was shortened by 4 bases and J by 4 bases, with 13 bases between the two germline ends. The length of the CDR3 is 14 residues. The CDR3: CASSQGLSSDTQYF. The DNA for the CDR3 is TGCGCCAGCAGCCAGGGACTTTCTTCAGATACGCAGTATTTT.

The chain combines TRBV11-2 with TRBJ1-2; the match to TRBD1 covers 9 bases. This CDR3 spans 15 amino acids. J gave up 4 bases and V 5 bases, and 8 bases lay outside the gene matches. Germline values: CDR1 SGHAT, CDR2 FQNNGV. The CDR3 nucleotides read TGTGCCAGCAGCCCAGGGACAGGGAGTGGCTATGGCTACACCTTC. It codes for CASSPGTGSGYGYTF.

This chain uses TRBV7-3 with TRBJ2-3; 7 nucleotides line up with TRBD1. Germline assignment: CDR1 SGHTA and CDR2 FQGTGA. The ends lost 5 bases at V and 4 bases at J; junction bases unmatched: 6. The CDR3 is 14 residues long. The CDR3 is CASSVTGAADTQYF. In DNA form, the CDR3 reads TGTGCCAGCAGCGTCACAGGGGCCGCAGATACGCAGTATTTT.

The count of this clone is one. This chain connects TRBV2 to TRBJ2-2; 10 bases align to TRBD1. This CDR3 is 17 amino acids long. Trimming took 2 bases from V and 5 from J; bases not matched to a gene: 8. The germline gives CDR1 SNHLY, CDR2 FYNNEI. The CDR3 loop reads CASSESGQGVGTGELFF. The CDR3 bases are TGTGCCAGCAGTGAATCCGGACAGGGGGTAGGGACCGGGGAGCTGTTTTTT.

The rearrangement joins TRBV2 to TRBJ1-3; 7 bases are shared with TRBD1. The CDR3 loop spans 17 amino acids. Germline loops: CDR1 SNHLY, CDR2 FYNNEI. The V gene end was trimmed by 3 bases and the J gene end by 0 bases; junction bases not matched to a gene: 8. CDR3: CASSERFGTASGNTIYF. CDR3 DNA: TGTGCCAGCAGTGAGCGGTTCGGGACAGCCTCTGGAAACACCATATATTTT.

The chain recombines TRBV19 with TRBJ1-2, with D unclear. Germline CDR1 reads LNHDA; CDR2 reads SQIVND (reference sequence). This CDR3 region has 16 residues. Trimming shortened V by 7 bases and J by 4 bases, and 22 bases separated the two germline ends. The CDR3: CASTPGAGDVSYGYTF. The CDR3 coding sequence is TGTGCCAGTACTCCCGGAGCGGGTGACGTTAGCTATGGCTACACCTTC.

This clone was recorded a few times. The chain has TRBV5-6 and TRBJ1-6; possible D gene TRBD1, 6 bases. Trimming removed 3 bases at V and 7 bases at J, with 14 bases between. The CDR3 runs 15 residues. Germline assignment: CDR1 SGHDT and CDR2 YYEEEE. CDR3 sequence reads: CASSSNYRANSPLHF. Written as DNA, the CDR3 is TGTGCCAGCAGCTCAAACTACAGGGCCAATTCACCCCTCCACTTT.

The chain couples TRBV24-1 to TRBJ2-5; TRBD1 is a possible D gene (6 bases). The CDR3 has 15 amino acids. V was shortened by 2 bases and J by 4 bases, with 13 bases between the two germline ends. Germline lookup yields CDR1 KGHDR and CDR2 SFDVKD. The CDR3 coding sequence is TGTGCCACCAGTGATTCCCGGACACAGGGAGAGACCCAGTACTTC. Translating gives CATSDSRTQGETQYF.